Sequencing of this TCR beta chain was carried out in a study of blood T cell repertoires in COVID-19. The overall study: Acute and convalescent COVID-19 samples came from the United States, Italy and Spain. T cells, B-cell-depleted T cells, or PBMCs provided the cDNA or gDNA that served as material.

Original analysis: Amplification of reference gene primers provided the estimated nucleated cell counts. The data were produced by immunoSEQ multiplex PCR, yet TCRdb's version contains in-frame clones alone and is incomplete. Clone size and the V and J calls come from that table; the DNA yielded D and trimming. There are tens of thousands of clones in the sample; 83% occur only once, and around 15% lies in the top ten. The sample consisted of peripheral blood. This receptor was obtained from a man aged 35-49 years with acute or convalescent COVID-19.

For the CDR3, the DNA is TGTGCCAGCAGCTTCAGACTAGCGGGGCTCAATGAGCAGTTCTTC. Its protein is CASSFRLAGLNEQFF. This sequence joins TRBV7-2 and TRBJ2-1; TRBD2 matches at 11 bases. Germline V gene lookup returns CDR1 SGHTA and CDR2 FQGNSA. This CDR3 contains 15 residues. Germline trimming cut 3 bases from V and 6 bases from J; bases unmatched to any gene: 4.